Below, 6 T cell receptor beta chains from the same sample are listed, as sequenced in a study of shared clonotypes between healthy human individuals. The repertoire was sequenced with immunoSEQ multiplex PCR; TCRdb's copy has only in-frame clones and lacks some. Counted here are fewer than 850,000 clones, less than 80% occurring once; the ten biggest clones make up around 2%. Source material: memory CD4+ T cells sorted from blood. Subset: CD45RA-negative fraction. These TCRs come from a woman under 40 in good health.

Comment on this clone: This sequence is one base from a far larger clone and is likely a read error. The J gene is TRBJ1-4, the V gene TRBV15; tentative D call: TRBD1 (5 bases). Germline values: CDR1 LNHNV, CDR2 YYDKDF (reference sequence). V was pared by 3 bases and J by 8 bases, with 16 bases between. This CDR3 is built from 15 residues. The CDR3, as DNA: TGTGCCACCAGCAGGGGAGGACATGGAAGGGAAAAACTGTTTTTT. Amino acid sequence: CATSRGGHGREKLFF.

The chain employs TRBV7-9 and TRBJ2-1; D tentatively fits TRBD1 or TRBD2 (7 bases each). The V gene's germline CDR1 is SEHNR and CDR2 FQNEAQ (reference sequence). The length of the CDR3 is 16 residues. The V gene lost 5 bases and the J gene lost 3 bases, with 17 bases spanning the gap. This chain's CDR3 is CASSHPGRGLYNEQFF. The CDR3 DNA reads as TGTGCCAGCAGCCATCCGGGGAGGGGGCTCTACAATGAGCAGTTCTTC. The whole variable domain, filled in from reference TRBV7-9 and TRBJ2-1, reads DTGVSQNPRHKITKRGQNVTFRCDPISEHNRLYWYRQTLGQGPEFLTYFQNEAQLEKSRLLSDRFSAERPKGSFSTLEIQRTEQGDSAMYLCASSHPGRGLYNEQFFGPGTRLTVL.

This clone appeared a single time. The chain uses TRBV5-1 and TRBJ2-7; the match to TRBD2 covers 7 bases. The germline gives CDR1 SGHRS, CDR2 YFSETQ. CDR3 length: 14 residues. The V segment lost 4 bases and the J segment 6 bases; nucleotides outside the gene matches: 10. CDR3 coding DNA: TGCGCCAGCAGCCCGGGGACTACGACCTTCGAGCAGTACTTC. Protein product: CASSPGTTTFEQYF.

The V call is TRBV19, the J call TRBJ1-5, with D possibly TRBD1 on 6 matching bases. The germline V gene encodes CDR1 LNHDA and CDR2 SQIVND (reference sequence). CDR3 length: 12 residues. The germline V and J ends were trimmed by 7 bases and 7 bases, with 11 bases remaining between them. The CDR3 region has the DNA TGTGCCAGTACCGGGGGGCACCAGCCCCAGCATTTT. It specifies CASTGGHQPQHF. Based on the CDR3 plus reference TRBV19 and TRBJ1-5, the full variable domain is DGGITQSPKYLFRKEGQNVTLSCEQNLNHDAMYWYRQDPGQGLRLIYYSQIVNDFQKGDIAEGYSVSREKKESFPLTVTSAQKNPTAFYLCASTGGHQPQHFGDGTRLSIL.

In the case of this clone: Other DNA sequences in this sample translate to the same CDR3. The gene calls are TRBV5-1 and TRBJ2-7; D unresolved. V lost 5 bases, J lost 2 bases, and 11 bases lay in between. The CDR3 spans 13 residues. In germline, CDR1 is SGHRS, CDR2 YFSETQ. The CDR3 spells CASSLDGTYEQYF. In DNA, the CDR3 is TGCGCCAGCAGTCTGGACGGAACCTACGAGCAGTACTTC.

The rearrangement joins TRBV19 to TRBJ1-4; D is undetermined. The CDR3 extends over 14 amino acids. Trimming pared 7 bases from V and 5 bases from J, leaving 14 bases between. Looked up from germline, CDR1 is LNHDA and CDR2 is SQIVND (reference sequence). DNA of the CDR3: TGTGCCAGTACTCTACCGAGGTTCAATGAAAAACTGTTTTTT. This codes for CASTLPRFNEKLFF.